This TCR beta chain comes out of a study of T cells in Graves' hyperthyroidism and ophthalmopathy (dated by TCRdb to 2018 to 2020). A note on the overall study: Peripheral blood samples were taken at the time of initial diagnosis, prior to any treatment. To identify distinguishing TCR V-J signatures, a discovery cohort of about 100 patients was used, comprising some 45 with Graves' ophthalmopathy and roughly 60 with stable Graves' hyperthyroidism. Prospective prediction of ophthalmopathy was tested in an independent validation cohort consisting of 18 hyperthyroidism patients and approximately 16 patients who later progressed to ophthalmopathy. The 95 to 100 discovery patients were randomly divided into training and test sets at a 7:3 ratio. In six Graves' hyperthyroidism patients, the study also compared T-cell repertoires from thyroid tissue with T-cell repertoires from blood. Once sampling was done, hyperthyroidism patients were given methimazole at a starting dose of 30 mg daily, whereas ophthalmopathy patients were given high-dose intravenous methylprednisolone. TCR Vbeta CDR3 sequencing of 140 or so peripheral blood samples (under 45 ophthalmopathy, about 75 hyperthyroidism and approximately 17 progressor patients) is reported in the paper.

This clonotype has ten or more counts. This receptor's antigen is unknown. Base qualities are missing; no much larger clone stands one base away. Amplification of TCR beta CDR3 regions was carried out from RNA transcripts. The TCR CDR3 was subjected to a first round of RT-PCR using the HTBI primer set and the Qiagen OneStep RT-PCR kit. Libraries were constructed in a second round of multiplex PCR, after which size selection and purification were carried out. Libraries were sequenced paired-end with 100 bp reads on an Illumina HiSeq2000. Per the original workflow: Raw data were processed with SOAPnuke, discarding reads with adapters, uncalled bases, mean Phred below 15, or no exact constant-primer or identifier match. COPE v1.2.5 was used to merge the high-quality paired reads, and each unique nucleotide sequence was defined as a clonotype. Clonotypes were aligned to IMGT TRBV, TRBD and TRBJ reference segments using MiTCR v1.1. Analysis was restricted to V-J combinations with a frequency above 0.0001, which covered approximately 99% of repertoires. The TCS score was defined as the ratio of F50 (clonal expansion) to E x V (chaos), calculated using BLOSUM62-based TCRdist between CDR3 peptides within each V-J. Welch's t-statistics and random forest reduced several hundred V-J features to 10 to 15, which were used in a naive Bayes classifier (R e1071). TCRdb reworked the public reads: Q25 trimming with fastp, MiXCR clone assembly, productive beta chains retained. Rows matching on CDR3 protein sequence are summarized as one entry with the most common DNA and genes. Here the V and J calls rest on TCRdb's processing, not on the authors' analysis. Counted in this sample were roughly 110,000 distinct CDR3 sequences; approximately 16% of them appeared once. Jointly, the top ten make up around two fifths of the sample.

The paper as a whole reports these results and caveats: No statistical method was used to fix the sample size in advance, and group allocation was not hidden from the investigators. Blood samples also contained most of the expanded thyroid clonotypes (frequency above 0.001), which suggests that blood repertoires may reflect thyroid immune responses. A model built on a 13 V-J signature distinguished ophthalmopathy from stable hyperthyroidism, reaching approximately 89% sensitivity and about 81% specificity in cross-validation and 80%/75% in testing. During validation, the model predicted progression to ophthalmopathy a median of roughly 7.1 months ahead of onset, with around 71% sensitivity and about 75% specificity.

Stable Graves' hyperthyroidism was defined as the absence of progression to ophthalmopathy over 18 months of follow-up. Hyperthyroidism patients were aged 18 to 65 years and newly diagnosed, with disease duration of less than 2 months. Any patient with an uncontrolled infection, another autoimmune disease, pregnancy or lactation was excluded. Diagnoses were based on clinical symptoms, serum thyroxine and TRAb, thyroid ultrasound and orbital computed tomography. PBMCs were separated from roughly 10 ml of fresh peripheral blood using Ficoll-Paque density gradient centrifugation. Total RNA was extracted using Trizol reagent, and RNA quality was assessed on an Agilent 2100 Bioanalyzer. The CDR3 spans 15 residues, from the cysteine through the phenylalanine. Kept here is only the CDR3 DNA, which spans 45 bases and is read in frame from base 1. Relative to germline, V is 3 bases shorter and J is 0 bases shorter, with 12 bases between their ends. The germline V gene encodes CDR1 DFQATT and CDR2 SNEGSKA (reference sequence).

Sequencing was done on a sample of blood. The receptor was derived from a woman aged 45-65 years with Graves' hyperthyroidism. Here the chain combines TRBV20-1 and TRBJ1-3; no D gene call is confident. The CDR3 has the sequence CSARSDVLSGNTIYF. The bases are TGCAGTGCTAGGAGTGATGTACTCTCTGGAAACACCATATATTTT.